This entry is about one T cell receptor beta chain. Repertoires were generated with immunoSEQ multiplex PCR, while TCRdb's copy carries only in-frame clones and drops some. The sample lists a few hundred thousand clones; 70% to 85% were seen once. This specimen comes from a study of blood T cell repertoires in COVID-19. Overall study context: Collection of acute and convalescent COVID-19 samples took place in the United States, Italy and Spain.

The length of the CDR3 is 19 residues. CDR1 is SGHRS and CDR2 is YFSETQ in the germline V gene. V was clipped by 0 bases and J by 4 bases; unmatched bases: 8. Sequences were obtained from peripheral blood. The rearrangement links TRBV5-1 to TRBJ2-1, with 15 bases fitting TRBD2. The receptor comes from a human donor in a cohort sampled during active COVID-19. The CDR3 sequence: CASSLGGGTSGRRYNEQFF. The CDR3 DNA follows: TGCGCCAGCAGCTTGGGAGGAGGGACTAGCGGGAGGCGATACAATGAGCAGTTCTTC.